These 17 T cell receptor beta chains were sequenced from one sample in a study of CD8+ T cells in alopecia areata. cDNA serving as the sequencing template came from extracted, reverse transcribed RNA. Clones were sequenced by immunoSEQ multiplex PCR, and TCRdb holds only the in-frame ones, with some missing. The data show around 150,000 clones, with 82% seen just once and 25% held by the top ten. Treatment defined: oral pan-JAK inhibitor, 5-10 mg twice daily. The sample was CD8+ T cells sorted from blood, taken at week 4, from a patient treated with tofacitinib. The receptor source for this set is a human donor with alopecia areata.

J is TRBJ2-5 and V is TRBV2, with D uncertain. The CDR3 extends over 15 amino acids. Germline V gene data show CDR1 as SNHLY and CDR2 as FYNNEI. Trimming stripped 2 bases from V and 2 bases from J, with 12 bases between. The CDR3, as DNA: TGTGCCAGCAGTGAATCGCTGGCAGATCAAGAGACCCAGTACTTC. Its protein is CASSESLADQETQYF.

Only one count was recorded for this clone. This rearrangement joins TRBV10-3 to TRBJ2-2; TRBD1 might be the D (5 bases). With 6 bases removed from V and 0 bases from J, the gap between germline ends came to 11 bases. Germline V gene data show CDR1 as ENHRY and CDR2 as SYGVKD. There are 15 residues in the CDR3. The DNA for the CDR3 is TGTGCCATCAGCGCAGGGATCCCGAACACCGGGGAGCTGTTTTTT. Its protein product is CAISAGIPNTGELFF.

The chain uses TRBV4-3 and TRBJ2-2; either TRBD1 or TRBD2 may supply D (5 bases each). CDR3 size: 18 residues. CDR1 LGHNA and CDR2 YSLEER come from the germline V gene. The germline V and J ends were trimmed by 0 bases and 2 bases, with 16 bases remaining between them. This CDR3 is CASSQDWGRDPNTGELFF. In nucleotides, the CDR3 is TGCGCCAGCAGCCAAGATTGGGGTCGGGACCCAAACACCGGGGAGCTGTTTTTT.

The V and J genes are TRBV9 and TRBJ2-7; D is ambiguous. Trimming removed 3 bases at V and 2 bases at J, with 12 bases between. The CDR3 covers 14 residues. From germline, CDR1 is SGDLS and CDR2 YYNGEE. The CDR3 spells CASSAGPKTYEQYF. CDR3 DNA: TGTGCCAGCAGCGCCGGGCCCAAAACCTACGAGCAGTACTTC.

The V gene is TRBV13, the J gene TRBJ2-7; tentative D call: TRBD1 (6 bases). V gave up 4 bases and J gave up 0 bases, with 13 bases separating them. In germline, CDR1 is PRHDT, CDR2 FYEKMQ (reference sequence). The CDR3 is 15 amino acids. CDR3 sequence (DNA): TGTGCCAGCAGCTCCGTCGACAGGAGCTCCTACGAGCAGTACTTC. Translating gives CASSSVDRSSYEQYF.

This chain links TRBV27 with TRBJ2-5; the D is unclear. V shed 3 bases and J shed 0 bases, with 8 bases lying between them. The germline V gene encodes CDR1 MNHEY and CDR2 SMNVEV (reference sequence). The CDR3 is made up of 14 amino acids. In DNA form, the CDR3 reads TGTGCCAGCAGTTTTTACCCCGACCAAGAGACCCAGTACTTC. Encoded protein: CASSFYPDQETQYF.

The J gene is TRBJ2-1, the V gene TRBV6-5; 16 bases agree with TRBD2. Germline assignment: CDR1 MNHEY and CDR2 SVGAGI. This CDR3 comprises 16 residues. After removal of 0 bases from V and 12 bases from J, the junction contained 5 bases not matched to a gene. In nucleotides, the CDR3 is TGTGCCAGCAGTTACTCCGGGACTAGCGGGGGGGTTGGGCAGTTCTTC. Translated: CASSYSGTSGGVGQFF.

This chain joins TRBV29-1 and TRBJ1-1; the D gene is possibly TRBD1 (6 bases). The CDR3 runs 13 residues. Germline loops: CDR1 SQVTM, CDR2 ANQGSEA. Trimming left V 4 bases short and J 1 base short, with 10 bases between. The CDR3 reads CSVVGRGNTEAFF. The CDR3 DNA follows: TGCAGCGTTGTCGGCAGGGGGAACACTGAAGCTTTCTTT.

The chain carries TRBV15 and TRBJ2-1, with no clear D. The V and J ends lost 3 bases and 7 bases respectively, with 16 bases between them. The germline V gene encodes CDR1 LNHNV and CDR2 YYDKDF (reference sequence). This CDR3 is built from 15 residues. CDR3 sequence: CATSSADGPYNEQFF. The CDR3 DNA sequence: TGTGCCACCAGCAGTGCTGACGGGCCTTATAATGAGCAGTTCTTC.

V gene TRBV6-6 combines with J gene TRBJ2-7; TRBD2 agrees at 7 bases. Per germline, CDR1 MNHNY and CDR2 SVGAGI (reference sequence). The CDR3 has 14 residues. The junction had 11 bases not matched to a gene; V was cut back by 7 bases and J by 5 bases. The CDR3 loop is CASMRRTRSHEQYF. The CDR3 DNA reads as TGTGCCAGCATGAGGCGGACTAGGTCCCACGAGCAGTACTTC.

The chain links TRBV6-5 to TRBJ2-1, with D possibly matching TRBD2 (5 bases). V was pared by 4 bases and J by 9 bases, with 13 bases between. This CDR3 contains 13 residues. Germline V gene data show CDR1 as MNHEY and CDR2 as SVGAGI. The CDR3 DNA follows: TGTGCCAGCAGTTTAACCGGACGGGGTGAGCAGTTCTTC. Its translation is CASSLTGRGEQFF.

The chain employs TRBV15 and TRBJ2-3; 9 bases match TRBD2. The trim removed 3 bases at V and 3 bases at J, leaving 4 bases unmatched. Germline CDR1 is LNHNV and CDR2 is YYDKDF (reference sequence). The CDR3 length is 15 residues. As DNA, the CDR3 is TGTGCCACCAGCAGGGGCGGGGGGGGGACAGATACGCAGTATTTT. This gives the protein CATSRGGGGTDTQYF.

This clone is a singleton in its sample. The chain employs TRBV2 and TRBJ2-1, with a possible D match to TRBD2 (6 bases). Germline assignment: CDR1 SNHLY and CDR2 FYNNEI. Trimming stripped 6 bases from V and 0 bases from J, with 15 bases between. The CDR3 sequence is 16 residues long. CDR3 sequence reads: CASSFSLASSYNEQFF. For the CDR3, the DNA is TGTGCCAGCAGCTTCTCACTAGCCTCCTCCTACAATGAGCAGTTCTTC.

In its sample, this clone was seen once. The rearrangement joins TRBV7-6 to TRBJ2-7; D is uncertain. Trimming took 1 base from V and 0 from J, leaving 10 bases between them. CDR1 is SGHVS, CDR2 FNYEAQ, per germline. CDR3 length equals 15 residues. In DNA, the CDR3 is TGTGCCAGCAGCTTAGGGGGTACCGCCTCCTACGAGCAGTACTTC. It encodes CASSLGGTASYEQYF. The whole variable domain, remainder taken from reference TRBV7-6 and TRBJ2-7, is GAGVSQSPRYKVTKRGQDVALRCDPISGHVSLYWYRQALGQGPEFLTYFNYEAQQDKSGLPNDRFSAERPEGSISTLTIQRTEQRDSAMYRCASSLGGTASYEQYFGPGTRLTVT.

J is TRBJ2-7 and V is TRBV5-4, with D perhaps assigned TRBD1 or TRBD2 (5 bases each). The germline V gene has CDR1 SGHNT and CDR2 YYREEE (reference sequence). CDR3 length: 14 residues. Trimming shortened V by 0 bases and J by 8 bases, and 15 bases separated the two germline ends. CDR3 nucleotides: TGTGCCAGCAGCTTGGTAGGGGACCCCAACCAGCAGTACTTC. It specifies CASSLVGDPNQQYF.

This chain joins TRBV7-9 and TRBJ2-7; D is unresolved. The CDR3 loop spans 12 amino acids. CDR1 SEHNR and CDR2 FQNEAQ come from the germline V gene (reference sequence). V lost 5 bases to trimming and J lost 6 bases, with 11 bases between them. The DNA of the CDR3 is TGTGCCAGCAGCCAAATGGCTACCGAGCAGTACTTC. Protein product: CASSQMATEQYF.

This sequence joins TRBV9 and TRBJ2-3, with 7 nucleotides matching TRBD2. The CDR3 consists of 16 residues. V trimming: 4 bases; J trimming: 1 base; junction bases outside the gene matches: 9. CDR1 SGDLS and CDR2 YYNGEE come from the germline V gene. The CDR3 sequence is CASSPRSGEGTDTQYF. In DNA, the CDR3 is TGTGCCAGCAGCCCCCGGAGCGGGGAAGGCACAGATACGCAGTATTTT.